The 27 T cell receptor beta chains below come from one sample, sequenced in a study of T cell changes during pregnancy in multiple sclerosis. Profiled with immunoSEQ multiplex PCR; TCRdb holds only in-frame clones, not every one. The repertoire consists of under 100,000 clones, with 91% occurring once and the leading ten covering around 1.7%. The sequenced sample was peripheral blood, obtained in the first trimester of pregnancy. The receptor source for this set is a female donor in good health, enrolled as a control in a pregnancy study.

The rearrangement uses TRBV5-4 and TRBJ2-7; D gene ambiguous. CDR1 and CDR2 (germline): SGHNT, YYREEE (reference sequence). The CDR3 loop spans 13 amino acids. V was clipped by 4 bases and J by 0 bases, with 8 bases between them. The CDR3 loop is CASSTWSSYEQYF. For the CDR3, the DNA is TGTGCCAGCAGCACATGGAGCTCCTACGAGCAGTACTTC.

The rearrangement links TRBV9 to TRBJ1-1; no reliable D call. The CDR3 consists of 16 residues. Germline CDR1 reads SGDLS; CDR2 reads YYNGEE. V was pared by 4 bases and J by 4 bases, with 20 bases between. Here the CDR3 DNA reads TGTGCCAGCAGCCCCTGGTCAACCGGGAGGTCCACTGAAGCTTTCTTT. Translation: CASSPWSTGRSTEAFF.

The sample holds one count of this clone. The CDR3 nucleotides read TGCGCCAGCAGCCGGCCGATGAACACTGAAGCTTTCTTT. Its protein product is CASSRPMNTEAFF. The chain recombines TRBV4-1 with TRBJ1-1; D unclear. Germline V gene data show CDR1 as MGHRA and CDR2 as YSYEKL. Trimming took 4 bases from V and 0 from J, leaving 6 bases between them. The CDR3 extends over 13 amino acids.

V usage is TRBV7-2 and J usage is TRBJ2-7; 8 positions match TRBD2. The CDR3 spans 16 residues. Germline assignment: CDR1 SGHTA and CDR2 FQGNSA. Unmatched junction bases numbered 12, after V lost 1 base and J lost 7 bases. As DNA, the CDR3 is TGTGCCAGCAGCTTAGTTCGGTCGGGACTAGGTTCTGAGCAGTACTTC. This encodes CASSLVRSGLGSEQYF.

V is TRBV28 and J is TRBJ1-1; TRBD1 matches at 7 bases. J was trimmed by 3 bases and V by 7 bases; bases with no gene match: 8. This CDR3 is 14 amino acids long. Germline CDR1 MDHEN, CDR2 SYDVKM. The CDR3 loop reads CASTPRGHDTEAFF. CDR3 DNA: TGTGCCAGCACTCCAAGGGGGCATGACACTGAAGCTTTCTTT.

The chain is built from TRBV19 and TRBJ1-6, with a possible D match to TRBD1 (6 bases). Deletions cut 3 bases from V and 6 bases from J, with 18 bases between. CDR1 is LNHDA and CDR2 is SQIVND in the germline V gene (reference sequence). The CDR3 covers 17 residues. The CDR3 bases are TGTGCCAGTAGTATCGGAGGGGGGGGGCCGGGTAATTCACCCCTCCACTTT. Its protein product is CASSIGGGGPGNSPLHF. Full variable domain (rest looked up from reference TRBV19 and TRBJ1-6): DGGITQSPKYLFRKEGQNVTLSCEQNLNHDAMYWYRQDPGQGLRLIYYSQIVNDFQKGDIAEGYSVSREKKESFPLTVTSAQKNPTAFYLCASSIGGGGPGNSPLHFGNGTRLTVT.

This chain links TRBV9 with TRBJ2-1, with 10 bases identical to TRBD1. CDR3 length: 15 amino acids. Trimming cost V 0 bases and J 7 bases; bases outside gene matches: 4. Germline V CDR1 and CDR2: SGDLS, YYNGEE. The CDR3 DNA follows: TGTGCCAGCAGCGTAGGGGACAGGGGTGGGAATGAGCAGTTCTTC. Encoded protein: CASSVGDRGGNEQFF. Full variable domain (remainder filled in from reference TRBV9 and TRBJ2-1): DSGVTQTPKHLITATGQRVTLRCSPRSGDLSVYWYQQSLDQGLQFLIQYYNGEERAKGNILERFSAQQFPDLHSELNLSSLELGDSALYFCASSVGDRGGNEQFFGPGTRLTVL.

V is TRBV19 and J is TRBJ2-1, with TRBD1 matching over 11 bases. Germline V gives CDR1 LNHDA, CDR2 SQIVND (reference sequence). Losses at the gene ends were 0 bases for V and 6 bases for J; bases not matched to a gene: 10. The CDR3 has 18 residues. Written as DNA, the CDR3 is TGTGCCAGTAGTATAGATGGGGCCGGGACAGGGGGTCTCAATGAGCAGTTCTTC. This encodes CASSIDGAGTGGLNEQFF.

The V gene is TRBV6-1, the J gene TRBJ2-7, with a tentative D call TRBD1 (5 bases). Trimming pared 6 bases from V and 6 bases from J, leaving 9 bases between. From germline, CDR1 is MNHNS and CDR2 SASEGT. This CDR3 is built from 11 residues. CDR3 loop: CASRRQGEQYF. In nucleotides, the CDR3 is TGTGCCAGCAGGAGGCAGGGCGAGCAGTACTTC.

In its sample, this clone was seen once. J is TRBJ1-4 and V is TRBV21-1; whether TRBD1, the table's D call, matches the DNA was not checked. TRBV21-1 is tagged as a pseudogene. This CDR3 region has 12 residues. The CDR3 bases are TGTGCCAGCAGCCAAAGGGGTGAAAAACTGTTTTTT. It yields the protein CASSQRGEKLFF.

This chain connects TRBV13 to TRBJ2-3; 12 bases align to TRBD2. The germline gives CDR1 PRHDT, CDR2 FYEKMQ (reference sequence). This CDR3 has 17 residues. V was pared by 5 bases and J by 6 bases, with 12 bases of the junction left unmatched. The CDR3, as DNA: TGTGCCAGCAGCGGAACGACTAGCGGGGGCCCAGCGGATACGCAGTATTTT. Translated: CASSGTTSGGPADTQYF.

The chain employs TRBV2 and TRBJ1-6, with D possibly being TRBD1 (5 bases). V lost 6 bases, J lost 7 bases, and 13 bases lay in between. The CDR3 spans 14 residues. Germline V gene lookup returns CDR1 SNHLY and CDR2 FYNNEI. CDR3 sequence reads: CASRARDLNSPLHF. The CDR3 DNA sequence: TGTGCCAGCAGAGCTCGGGACTTGAATTCACCCCTCCACTTT.

The chain has TRBV7-3 and TRBJ1-1; D gene ambiguous. The CDR3 is 14 residues long. Germline V gene lookup returns CDR1 SGHTA and CDR2 FQGTGA. Trimming took off 6 bases at V and 4 bases at J, with 15 bases between the two ends. The CDR3 sequence is CASSQEGFGTEAFF. CDR3 nucleotide sequence: TGTGCCAGCAGTCAAGAGGGTTTCGGCACTGAAGCTTTCTTT.

The chain combines TRBV15 with TRBJ2-1; 11 bases agree with TRBD2. V shed 6 bases and J 4 bases; nucleotides not matched to a gene: 5. The CDR3 spans 15 residues. Germline CDR1 and CDR2: LNHNV and YYDKDF (reference sequence). The CDR3 loop is CATRASGGLYNEQFF. DNA for the CDR3: TGTGCCACCAGAGCTAGCGGGGGGCTTTACAATGAGCAGTTCTTC.

This rearrangement joins TRBV6-1 to TRBJ2-7; no firm D call. The V end lost 6 bases, the J end lost 11 bases, and 17 bases lay between the germline ends. Germline V gene data show CDR1 as MNHNS and CDR2 as SASEGT. This CDR3 contains 12 residues. The CDR3 loop is CASRTPRRVKYF. The DNA of the CDR3 is TGTGCCAGCAGGACCCCTAGACGTGTGAAGTACTTC.

The chain uses TRBV6-4 and TRBJ2-7, with D possibly being TRBD1 (6 bases). The CDR3 consists of 14 residues. Germline-derived CDR1 and CDR2 are MRHNA and SNTAGT. Deletions cut 3 bases from V and 2 bases from J, with 11 bases between. As DNA, the CDR3 is TGTGCCAGCAGTGAAACTCCAGGGGCCTACGAGCAGTACTTC. Translation gives CASSETPGAYEQYF.

In its sample, this clone was seen once. The rearrangement links TRBV28 to TRBJ2-3; D is perhaps TRBD2 (5 bases). The V end lost 10 bases, the J end lost 1 base, and 9 bases lay between the germline ends. This CDR3 spans 12 amino acids. CDR1 is MDHEN and CDR2 is SYDVKM in the germline V gene. For the CDR3, the DNA is TGTGCCACCAGGAGGCGCACAGATACGCAGTATTTT. Protein: CATRRRTDTQYF.

The rearrangement links TRBV27 to TRBJ1-1; tentatively, D is TRBD1 (5 bases). The germline V gene has CDR1 MNHEY and CDR2 SMNVEV (reference sequence). V was shortened by 8 bases and J by 6 bases, with 19 bases between the two germline ends. This CDR3 has 14 amino acids. This CDR3 reads CASVGDLGEAEAFF. CDR3 nucleotides: TGTGCCAGCGTTGGGGATCTAGGGGAAGCTGAAGCTTTCTTT.

The chain uses TRBV25-1 and TRBJ1-6; perhaps TRBD1 as D (5 bases). Germline CDR1 MGHDK, CDR2 SYGVNS. Trimming took 5 bases from V and 9 from J, leaving 11 bases between them. This CDR3 comprises 13 residues. The CDR3 reads CASSMTAGSPLHF. The CDR3 DNA follows: TGTGCCAGCAGTATGACAGCGGGTTCACCCCTCCACTTT. The whole variable domain, filled in from reference TRBV25-1 and TRBJ1-6, reads EADIYQTPRYLVIGTGKKITLECSQTMGHDKMYWYQQDPGMELHLIHYSYGVNSTEKGDLSSESTVSRIRTEHFPLTLESARPSHTSQYLCASSMTAGSPLHFGNGTRLTVT.

The V call is TRBV28, the J call TRBJ1-1; tentative D call: TRBD1 (6 bases). Per the germline V gene, CDR1 is MDHEN and CDR2 is SYDVKM. There are 11 residues in the CDR3. The ends were cut back, 11 bases at V and 3 bases at J, with 10 bases in the middle. CDR3 sequence (DNA): TGTGCCGCTAACAGGGACACTGAAGCTTTCTTT. Its protein product is CAANRDTEAFF.

The rearrangement uses TRBV2 and TRBJ2-1; 12 bases map to TRBD2. Germline V gene lookup returns CDR1 SNHLY and CDR2 FYNNEI. CDR3 length: 15 amino acids. Unmatched junction bases numbered 4, after V lost 5 bases and J lost 5 bases. As DNA, the CDR3 is TGTGCCAGCAGTTCTCTAGCGGGGGGGCACAATGAGCAGTTCTTC. This encodes CASSSLAGGHNEQFF.

The J gene is TRBJ1-5, the V gene TRBV7-2; D might be TRBD1 (5 bases). Germline lookup yields CDR1 SGHTA and CDR2 FQGNSA. V lost 8 bases, J lost 7 bases, and 18 bases lay in between. The CDR3 extends over 14 amino acids. The DNA for the CDR3 is TGTGCCAGCGGTGCTGGGGGGGTGAGGCAGCCCCAGCATTTT. It codes for CASGAGGVRQPQHF.

This rearrangement joins TRBV4-3 to TRBJ1-4; D gene uncertain. The CDR3 covers 14 residues. Trimming took off 0 bases at V and 5 bases at J, with 7 bases between the two ends. Germline-derived CDR1 and CDR2 are LGHNA and YSLEER. DNA of the CDR3: TGCGCCAGCAGCCAAGAATACGGGAATGAAAAACTGTTTTTT. Its protein product is CASSQEYGNEKLFF.

This chain uses TRBV5-4 with TRBJ2-3, with D possibly TRBD2 on 6 matching bases. The V end was cut by 0 bases, the J end by 3 bases, with 11 bases between. Germline CDR1 reads SGHNT; CDR2 reads YYREEE (reference sequence). The CDR3 contains 15 residues. The CDR3 spells CASSLGGGNTDTQYF. The CDR3 DNA reads TGTGCCAGCAGCTTGGGGGGCGGGAATACAGATACGCAGTATTTT.

V usage is TRBV7-3 and J usage is TRBJ2-2; a possible D gene is TRBD2 (5 bases). Germline V gene sequence: CDR1 SGHTA, CDR2 FQGTGA. Trimming took 1 base from V and 2 from J, leaving 11 bases between them. The CDR3 is made up of 16 amino acids. CDR3 in DNA: TGTGCCAGCAGCTTAAACTCGGGGTTCAACACCGGGGAGCTGTTTTTT. As protein: CASSLNSGFNTGELFF.

V usage is TRBV27 and J usage is TRBJ2-5, with 10 bases aligning to TRBD2. V lost 6 bases, J lost 4 bases, and 17 bases stayed unmatched. Germline V gene sequence: CDR1 MNHEY, CDR2 SMNVEV (reference sequence). The CDR3 runs 18 residues. CDR3: CASSSMESGGGLGETQYF. The CDR3 DNA follows: TGTGCCAGCAGCTCCATGGAGAGCGGGGGGGGCCTGGGAGAGACCCAGTACTTC.

The chain carries TRBV6-5 and TRBJ2-5; D gene uncertain. CDR1 and CDR2 (germline): MNHEY, SVGAGI. Between the trimmed V and J ends, which lost 6 bases and 2 bases, there was a span of 13 bases. This CDR3 region has 14 residues. The CDR3 DNA reads as TGTGCCAGCAGCGAGGAAACGCCTCAAGAGACCCAGTACTTC. It is translated as CASSEETPQETQYF.